This passage covers 18 T cell receptor beta chains from one sample sequenced in a study of blood T cell repertoires in COVID-19. Repertoires were generated with immunoSEQ multiplex PCR, while TCRdb's copy carries only in-frame clones and drops some. The data contain 150,000 to 160,000 clones, roughly 89% of them seen just once; the ten biggest clones take up about 0.55%. Sequenced sample: peripheral blood. Every receptor here comes from a man aged 45-65 years with acute or convalescent COVID-19.

V is TRBV19 and J is TRBJ2-3; 15 bases align to TRBD2. The CDR3 is 16 amino acids. Germline V CDR1 and CDR2: LNHDA, SQIVND (reference sequence). The V and J ends lost 7 bases and 5 bases, in that order; junction bases with no gene match: 7. The CDR3 protein is CASKPGLAGGLDTQYF. CDR3 nucleotides: TGTGCCAGTAAACCGGGACTAGCGGGAGGTCTAGATACGCAGTATTTT.

The V gene is TRBV28, the J gene TRBJ1-1; a weak D match, TRBD1 (5 bases). The CDR3 covers 13 residues. With 5 bases removed from V and 3 bases from J, the gap between germline ends came to 10 bases. From germline, CDR1 is MDHEN and CDR2 SYDVKM. The CDR3 DNA is TGTGCCAGCAGTAGAGACAGTTACACTGAAGCTTTCTTT. Its translation is CASSRDSYTEAFF.

The chain couples TRBV7-9 to TRBJ1-4, with a possible D match to TRBD1 (5 bases). Trimming removed 4 bases from V and 6 bases from J, with 15 bases in between. The germline V gene has CDR1 SEHNR and CDR2 FQNEAQ (reference sequence). The CDR3 length is 15 residues. The CDR3 reads CASSSGRGGDEKLFF. The CDR3 nucleotides read TGTGCCAGCAGCTCCGGACGCGGAGGGGATGAAAAACTGTTTTTT.

The chain employs TRBV6-6 and TRBJ1-6; possible D gene TRBD1, 6 bases. Germline V gene sequence: CDR1 MNHNY, CDR2 SVGAGI (reference sequence). V shed 6 bases and J shed 4 bases, with 10 bases lying between them. CDR3 size: 14 residues. The CDR3 DNA reads TGTGCCAGCAGCATTGGACAGTATAATTCACCCCTCCACTTT. This sequence encodes CASSIGQYNSPLHF.

V usage is TRBV28 and J usage is TRBJ1-6; TRBD1 aligns across 7 bases. The germline V gene encodes CDR1 MDHEN and CDR2 SYDVKM. Trimming removed 5 bases from V and 6 bases from J; junction bases left unmatched: 7. The CDR3 sequence is 15 residues long. The chain's CDR3 is CASSTTGPPNSPLHF. The CDR3 bases are TGTGCCAGCAGTACGACAGGGCCTCCTAATTCACCCCTCCACTTT.

V is TRBV30 and J is TRBJ2-7, with a possible D match to TRBD2 (5 bases). V dropped 2 bases and J dropped 3 bases, with 11 bases sitting between them. Germline V gene sequence: CDR1 GTSNPN, CDR2 SVGIG (reference sequence). The CDR3 has 13 amino acids. The CDR3 region has the DNA TGTGCCTGGAGTCGAGGGCAGAACTACGAGCAGTACGTC. Amino acid sequence: CAWSRGQNYEQYV.

The rearrangement links TRBV28 to TRBJ1-5; the D gene is possibly TRBD1 (6 bases). The V gene lost 5 bases and the J gene lost 4 bases, with 21 bases spanning the gap. Germline CDR1 is MDHEN and CDR2 is SYDVKM. CDR3 length: 17 residues. For the CDR3, the DNA is TGTGCCAGCAGTACCTCGGGACAAGGGAGAAGAAATCAGCCCCAGCATTTT. Translated: CASSTSGQGRRNQPQHF.

The V gene is TRBV6-2 or TRBV6-3, the J gene TRBJ2-7, with D tentatively TRBD2 (5 bases). V lost 5 bases, J lost 3 bases, and 14 bases lay in between. The CDR3 runs to 14 residues. Germline V lookup: CDR1 MNHEY, CDR2 SVGEGT. The CDR3 DNA reads TGTGCCAGCAGTCGCCGGGAACCCAACTACGAGCAGTACGTC. It encodes CASSRREPNYEQYV.

The chain links TRBV19 to TRBJ2-6; D is perhaps TRBD2 (6 bases). Germline V gene data show CDR1 as LNHDA and CDR2 as SQIVND (reference sequence). V lost 7 bases and J 3 bases, leaving 13 bases between the germline ends. This CDR3 region has 15 residues. The CDR3: CASTHGGYGANVLTF. The CDR3 DNA sequence: TGTGCCAGTACCCATGGAGGGTATGGGGCCAACGTCCTGACTTTC.

The chain has TRBV27 and TRBJ2-5, with 15 bases that match TRBD2. Germline V lookup: CDR1 MNHEY, CDR2 SMNVEV (reference sequence). The CDR3 consists of 16 residues. V was pared by 3 bases and J by 5 bases, with 4 bases of the junction left unmatched. The CDR3 region is CASSLGTSGRRETQYF. CDR3 bases: TGTGCCAGCAGTTTGGGGACTAGCGGGAGGAGGGAGACCCAGTACTTC.

There are a few counts of this clone. The CDR3 bases are TGCGCCAGCAGCCAAGACAGGGATCAGCCCCAGCATTTT. Encoded protein: CASSQDRDQPQHF. The chain recombines TRBV4-1 with TRBJ1-5; D possibly corresponds to TRBD1 (5 bases). The CDR3 is 13 amino acids. Germline V lookup: CDR1 MGHRA, CDR2 YSYEKL. V lost 0 bases to trimming and J lost 5 bases, with 5 bases between them.

This chain links TRBV18 with TRBJ2-3; weak D call: TRBD2 (6 bases). CDR1 is KGHSH, CDR2 LQKENI, per germline. The CDR3 consists of 14 residues. V dropped 5 bases and J dropped 3 bases, with 12 bases sitting between them. CDR3 DNA: TGTGCCAGCTCATCTAGCCGGGGGACAGATACGCAGTATTTT. Translation gives CASSSSRGTDTQYF.

This clone was detected a few times. The V gene is TRBV29-1, the J gene TRBJ1-5; a possible D gene is TRBD1 (6 bases). The CDR3 length is 12 residues. The germline gives CDR1 SQVTM, CDR2 ANQGSEA. V was cut by 4 bases and J by 6 bases, with 10 bases left in between. The CDR3: CSVGGGLQPQHF. The CDR3 DNA reads TGCAGCGTTGGGGGGGGCCTTCAGCCCCAGCATTTT.

The rearrangement joins TRBV24-1 to TRBJ1-2, with TRBD1 as a possible D gene (5 bases). Germline V gives CDR1 KGHDR, CDR2 SFDVKD. V lost 4 bases and J 2 bases, leaving 10 bases between the germline ends. This CDR3 has 14 amino acids. The CDR3 nucleotides are TGTGCCACCAGTGAAACGGACACGAACTATGGCTACACCTTC. It yields the protein CATSETDTNYGYTF.

The V gene is TRBV28, the J gene TRBJ1-3, with a possible D match to TRBD1 (5 bases). V lost 5 bases and J 2 bases, leaving 10 bases between the germline ends. Germline CDR1 is MDHEN and CDR2 is SYDVKM. The CDR3 sequence is 14 residues long. The CDR3, as DNA: TGTGCCAGCAGTCCGACAGCCACTGGAAACACCATATATTTT. It translates to CASSPTATGNTIYF.

CDR3 nucleotides: TGTGCCAGCAGCTTAGGGGCGGGAGCTGGGGCCAACGTCCTGACTTTC. Its protein product is CASSLGAGAGANVLTF. The chain joins TRBV7-3 to TRBJ2-6; 7 bases line up with TRBD2. Germline V gene lookup returns CDR1 SGHTA and CDR2 FQGTGA. The CDR3 spans 16 residues. After removal of 2 bases from V and 2 bases from J, the junction contained 3 bases not matched to a gene.

This clone has only one observation. CDR3 in DNA: TGTGCCTGGAGCACAGGGGTTGGGTACTATGGCTACACCTTC. It encodes CAWSTGVGYYGYTF. The V gene is TRBV30, the J gene TRBJ1-2; 7 nucleotides match TRBD1. This CDR3 is built from 14 residues. CDR1 and CDR2 (germline): GTSNPN, SVGIG (reference sequence). The trim removed 3 bases at V and 3 bases at J, leaving 7 bases unmatched.

This rearrangement joins TRBV11-2 to TRBJ1-1; D not resolved. The CDR3 has 15 amino acids. The germline V gene encodes CDR1 SGHAT and CDR2 FQNNGV. V gave up 0 bases and J gave up 6 bases, with 14 bases separating them. CDR3 loop: CASSLDIRFGAEAFF. The CDR3 nucleotides read TGTGCCAGCAGCTTAGACATTAGGTTCGGGGCTGAAGCTTTCTTT.